The 28 T cell receptor beta chains given below trace back to one sample, sequenced in a study of blood T cell repertoires in COVID-19. The repertoire was sequenced with immunoSEQ multiplex PCR; TCRdb's copy has only in-frame clones and lacks some. Of roughly 74,000 clones in the sample, 70% to 90% were seen once. The sequenced sample was peripheral blood. All receptors come from a woman aged 80 or over with active or convalescent COVID-19.

This sequence joins TRBV4-3 and TRBJ2-3; the D gene is possibly TRBD1 (6 bases). The CDR3 consists of 16 residues. Germline V gene data show CDR1 as LGHNA and CDR2 as YSLEER. The germline V and J ends were trimmed by 0 bases and 2 bases, with 12 bases remaining between them. This CDR3 reads CASSQDGGGYTDTQYF. The CDR3 DNA sequence: TGCGCCAGCAGCCAAGATGGGGGCGGATACACAGATACGCAGTATTTT.

The rearrangement joins TRBV5-1 to TRBJ1-2; D remains ambiguous. This CDR3 is built from 12 residues. CDR1 SGHRS and CDR2 YFSETQ come from the germline V gene. With 1 base removed from V and 4 bases from J, the gap between germline ends came to 5 bases. CDR3: CASSLNGYGYTF. In DNA form, the CDR3 reads TGCGCCAGCAGCTTGAACGGCTATGGCTACACCTTC.

The CDR3 bases are TGTGCCAGCAGTGCCGGACAGGGGACGGCCTACACCTTC. Amino acids: CASSAGQGTAYTF. The chain links TRBV27 to TRBJ1-2, with 9 bases matching TRBD1. The CDR3 length is 13 residues. Germline trimming cut 5 bases from V and 10 bases from J; bases unmatched to any gene: 8. Germline loops: CDR1 MNHEY, CDR2 SMNVEV (reference sequence).

The gene calls are TRBV6-6 and TRBJ1-6, with TRBD1 identical over 9 bases. The CDR3 spans 13 residues. Germline V gene data show CDR1 as MNHNY and CDR2 as SVGAGI (reference sequence). The J segment lost 11 bases and the V segment lost 7 bases, leaving 6 bases of the junction unmatched. The CDR3 loop reads CASTSTGGAPLHF. The CDR3 nucleotides are TGTGCCAGCACCTCGACAGGGGGGGCACCCCTCCACTTT.

V is TRBV19 and J is TRBJ2-2; 7 nucleotides line up with TRBD1. The germline V gene has CDR1 LNHDA and CDR2 SQIVND (reference sequence). The CDR3 sequence is 14 residues long. Losses at the gene ends were 4 bases for V and 7 bases for J; bases not matched to a gene: 6. CDR3 sequence reads: CASSTAGGGGELFF. CDR3 sequence (DNA): TGTGCCAGTAGTACGGCAGGGGGTGGCGGGGAGCTGTTTTTT.

V usage is TRBV5-4 and J usage is TRBJ2-1; 12 nucleotides agree with TRBD2. This CDR3 has 17 amino acids. Germline lookup yields CDR1 SGHNT and CDR2 YYREEE (reference sequence). V shed 6 bases, J shed 6 bases, and the junction held 13 bases outside the gene matches. In DNA form, the CDR3 reads TGTGCCAGCACCTCCTTCATGCTAGCGGGGGGGTTCAATGAGCAGTTCTTC. It translates to CASTSFMLAGGFNEQFF.

The chain's CDR3 is CASRVTGNNSPLHF. The CDR3 nucleotides read TGTGCCAGCAGGGTCACAGGGAACAATTCACCCCTCCACTTT. The gene calls are TRBV6-1 and TRBJ1-6, with D possibly matching TRBD1 (6 bases). Germline V CDR1 and CDR2: MNHNS, SASEGT. The CDR3 has 14 amino acids. V shed 6 bases and J shed 7 bases, with 13 bases lying between them.

The chain combines TRBV27 with TRBJ1-1; the D is unclear. This CDR3 region has 14 residues. In germline, CDR1 is MNHEY, CDR2 SMNVEV (reference sequence). V was pared by 6 bases and J by 0 bases, with 11 bases between. Here the CDR3 reads CASRGRFMNTEAFF. Written as DNA, the CDR3 is TGTGCCAGCAGGGGCCGATTCATGAACACTGAAGCTTTCTTT.

The V call is TRBV7-6, the J call TRBJ2-1; D might be TRBD1 (6 bases). Germline assignment: CDR1 SGHVS and CDR2 FNYEAQ. CDR3 length: 15 amino acids. Trimming stripped 1 base from V and 2 bases from J, with 9 bases between. The CDR3 is CASSLGQATYNEQFF. DNA of the CDR3: TGTGCCAGCAGCTTAGGACAGGCCACCTACAATGAGCAGTTCTTC.

The chain joins TRBV6-2 or TRBV6-3 to TRBJ2-1; 10 bases align to TRBD2. J was trimmed by 4 bases and V by 2 bases; bases with no gene match: 5. Germline CDR1 is MNHEY and CDR2 is SVGEGT. The CDR3 is made up of 16 amino acids. CDR3 sequence: CASSYGPSGGYNEQFF. DNA for the CDR3: TGTGCCAGCAGTTACGGGCCTAGCGGGGGTTACAATGAGCAGTTCTTC.

The rearrangement links TRBV6-2 or TRBV6-3 to TRBJ2-5; D gene unclear. The CDR3 covers 14 residues. Germline loops: CDR1 MNHEY, CDR2 SVGEGT. The V end lost 7 bases, the J end lost 1 base, and 13 bases lay between the germline ends. As DNA, the CDR3 is TGTGCCAGCACCCCCCGCGTTGTCCAAGAGACCCAGTACTTC. The encoded protein is CASTPRVVQETQYF.

V and J are TRBV13 and TRBJ2-3; 8 positions agree with TRBD2. The V gene's germline CDR1 is PRHDT and CDR2 FYEKMQ (reference sequence). V lost 3 bases to trimming and J lost 5 bases; unmatched junction nucleotides: 10. The CDR3 length is 16 residues. CDR3 sequence (DNA): TGTGCCAGCAGCTTCCGGGGCGGGGGGTTCAGAGATACGCAGTATTTT. Protein product: CASSFRGGGFRDTQYF.

The chain employs TRBV24-1 and TRBJ1-2, with 10 positions matching TRBD1. CDR1 and CDR2 from the germline V gene are KGHDR and SFDVKD. This CDR3 has 17 residues. V lost 5 bases to trimming and J lost 0 bases; unmatched junction nucleotides: 8. CDR3 region: CATSAKTGGQANYGYTF. Written as DNA, the CDR3 is TGTGCCACCAGTGCAAAGACAGGGGGCCAAGCTAACTATGGCTACACCTTC.

The chain combines TRBV6-5 with TRBJ1-2; 7 nucleotides agree with TRBD1. In germline, CDR1 is MNHEY, CDR2 SVGAGI. The CDR3 consists of 14 residues. Trimming cost V 6 bases and J 5 bases; bases outside gene matches: 9. The CDR3 coding sequence is TGTGCCAGCAGCCGGGGACAGACGGGGTATGGCTACACCTTC. This sequence encodes CASSRGQTGYGYTF.

This chain links TRBV4-3 with TRBJ1-2; D not resolved. V was trimmed by 3 bases and J by 8 bases, leaving 16 bases between them. This CDR3 has 14 residues. Germline values: CDR1 LGHNA, CDR2 YSLEER. CDR3 DNA: TGCGCCAGCAGCCAGAACCGCGATTTGGGCGGCTACACCTTC. This codes for CASSQNRDLGGYTF.

This clone was recorded a few times. V gene TRBV14 combines with J gene TRBJ2-5, with TRBD2 identical over 8 bases. Germline assignment: CDR1 SGHDN and CDR2 FVKESK. The CDR3 length is 16 residues. The ends lost 4 bases at V and 4 bases at J; junction bases unmatched: 11. The CDR3 region has the DNA TGTGCCAGCAGCCCCCTTTTCGGGAGGGCCACAGAGACCCAGTACTTC. Encoded protein: CASSPLFGRATETQYF.

This chain uses TRBV19 with TRBJ2-5, with 9 positions matching TRBD1. V lost 5 bases, J lost 4 bases, and 5 bases stayed unmatched. Germline V gives CDR1 LNHDA, CDR2 SQIVND (reference sequence). The CDR3 is 14 residues long. The chain's CDR3 is CASSLRDRAETQYF. The CDR3 region has the DNA TGTGCCAGTAGTCTCCGGGACAGGGCAGAGACCCAGTACTTC.

V is TRBV18 and J is TRBJ2-2; 12 bases are shared with TRBD2. The V segment lost 3 bases and the J segment 5 bases; nucleotides outside the gene matches: 13. This CDR3 is built from 19 residues. Looked up from germline, CDR1 is KGHSH and CDR2 is LQKENI. Here the CDR3 reads CASSPPRTSGEQGTGELFF. CDR3 DNA sequence: TGTGCCAGCTCACCCCCTCGGACTAGCGGGGAGCAAGGGACCGGGGAGCTGTTTTTT.

The chain links TRBV28 to TRBJ1-5; D remains unclear. CDR3 length: 13 amino acids. V lost 3 bases, J lost 7 bases, and 10 bases lay in between. CDR1 MDHEN and CDR2 SYDVKM come from the germline V gene. CDR3 nucleotides: TGTGCCAGCAGTTTGGAGATTGGGCAGCCCCAGCATTTT. Amino acid sequence: CASSLEIGQPQHF.

This clone showed up just once. The rearrangement joins TRBV21-1 to TRBJ2-5; the table's D call, TRBD1, has no DNA check behind it. TRBV21-1 constitutes a pseudogene. The CDR3 is made up of 18 amino acids. In nucleotides, the CDR3 is TGTGCCAGCAGCAAAGGAGGTTCGGGACAAAGCGGAGAAGAGACCCAGTACTTC. Translating it yields CASSKGGSGQSGEETQYF.

J is TRBJ2-7 and V is TRBV6-5; 9 nucleotides match TRBD1. The V segment lost 7 bases and the J segment 2 bases; nucleotides outside the gene matches: 6. Germline lookup yields CDR1 MNHEY and CDR2 SVGAGI. There are 14 residues in the CDR3. The CDR3 sequence is CASITTGGPYEQYF. The DNA for the CDR3 is TGTGCCAGCATTACGACAGGGGGGCCCTACGAGCAGTACTTC.

CDR3 sequence: CSARGQAEAFF. The CDR3 DNA reads as TGCAGTGCCCGCGGACAGGCTGAAGCTTTCTTT. This chain links TRBV20-1 with TRBJ1-1; 7 bases line up with TRBD1. The junction had 4 bases not matched to a gene; V was cut back by 6 bases and J by 6 bases. CDR1 and CDR2 (germline): DFQATT, SNEGSKA (reference sequence). This CDR3 comprises 11 residues.

The chain uses TRBV18 and TRBJ2-7; 8 positions agree with TRBD1. In germline, CDR1 is KGHSH, CDR2 LQKENI. CDR3 length: 16 amino acids. The V and J ends lost 0 bases and 5 bases, in that order; junction bases with no gene match: 9. CDR3 in amino acids: CASSPPSRGQSNEQYF. CDR3 nucleotides: TGTGCCAGCTCACCACCGAGCAGGGGGCAATCAAACGAGCAGTACTTC. Variable domain in full (rest from reference TRBV18 and TRBJ2-7): NAGVMQNPRHLVRRRGQEARLRCSPMKGHSHVYWYRQLPEEGLKFMVYLQKENIIDESGMPKERFSAEFPKEGPSILRIQQVVRGDSAAYFCASSPPSRGQSNEQYFGPGTRLTVT.

This clone showed up just a few times. The chain recombines TRBV27 with TRBJ2-1; a weak D match, TRBD1 (5 bases). In germline, CDR1 is MNHEY, CDR2 SMNVEV (reference sequence). The V end lost 8 bases, the J end lost 5 bases, and 10 bases lay between the germline ends. The CDR3 contains 12 residues. The CDR3 reads CASWGSHNEQFF. DNA for the CDR3: TGTGCCAGCTGGGGCAGCCACAATGAGCAGTTCTTC.

The J gene is TRBJ2-7, the V gene TRBV7-9; possible D gene TRBD1, 6 bases. CDR3 length: 15 residues. Germline CDR1 SEHNR, CDR2 FQNEAQ (reference sequence). Trimming left V 5 bases short and J 2 bases short, with 16 bases between. CDR3 residues: CASSQNWDKTYEQYF. The CDR3 nucleotides read TGTGCCAGCAGCCAGAATTGGGACAAGACCTACGAGCAGTACTTC.

The genes are TRBV7-2 and TRBJ2-7; tentative D call: TRBD2 (5 bases). Trimming took off 0 bases at V and 0 bases at J, with 12 bases between the two ends. The V gene's germline CDR1 is SGHTA and CDR2 FQGNSA. CDR3 length: 16 amino acids. In DNA, the CDR3 is TGTGCCAGCAGCTTAGCGCTTGGACTTAGCTCCTACGAGCAGTACTTC. Its protein product is CASSLALGLSSYEQYF.

V usage is TRBV10-3 and J usage is TRBJ1-1; possible D gene TRBD1, 5 bases. The germline V gene encodes CDR1 ENHRY and CDR2 SYGVKD. This CDR3 spans 14 amino acids. The ends were cut back, 7 bases at V and 6 bases at J, with 18 bases in the middle. CDR3 sequence: CAINAPGGDPEAFF. In DNA, the CDR3 is TGTGCCATCAATGCGCCGGGGGGGGACCCTGAAGCTTTCTTT.

This rearrangement joins TRBV6-2 or TRBV6-3 to TRBJ2-7; possibly TRBD1 for D (6 bases). The CDR3 has 15 amino acids. V dropped 1 base and J dropped 2 bases, with 12 bases sitting between them. CDR1 MNHEY and CDR2 SVGEGT come from the germline V gene. CDR3 sequence (DNA): TGTGCCAGCAGTTACTGGCAGGGGCCAGCCTACGAGCAGTACTTC. Residues: CASSYWQGPAYEQYF.